The T cell receptor (beta chain) described here comes from a study of vaccination effects on CD4 cells after COVID-19. The data were produced by immunoSEQ multiplex PCR, yet TCRdb's version contains in-frame clones alone and is incomplete. In the table there are about 64,000 clones, about 73% of which are singletons. CD4+ T cells specific for antigen were expanded with viral peptide pools by the ViraFEST assay before sequencing. CD4+ T cell isolation took place after 10 days of culture. Participants received two doses of either the BNT162b2 or mRNA-1273 vaccine. Germline loops: CDR1 SGHRS, CDR2 YFSETQ. The CDR3 consists of 15 residues. The trim removed 0 bases at V and 4 bases at J, leaving 5 bases unmatched. Details on this clone: What it binds is not known.

The starting material was CD4+ T cells from PBMCs cultured with HCoV-OC43 spike peptides, obtained after COVID-19 vaccination. Sample subset: HCoV-OC43 spike overlapping peptide pool stimulation. The chain recombines TRBV5-1 with TRBJ1-1; 8 nucleotides match TRBD1. This receptor was identified in a human donor who received a COVID-19 vaccine. The CDR3 region has the DNA TGCGCCAGCAGCTTGGAGGCAGGGGGCCTCACTGAAGCTTTCTTT. It codes for CASSLEAGGLTEAFF.